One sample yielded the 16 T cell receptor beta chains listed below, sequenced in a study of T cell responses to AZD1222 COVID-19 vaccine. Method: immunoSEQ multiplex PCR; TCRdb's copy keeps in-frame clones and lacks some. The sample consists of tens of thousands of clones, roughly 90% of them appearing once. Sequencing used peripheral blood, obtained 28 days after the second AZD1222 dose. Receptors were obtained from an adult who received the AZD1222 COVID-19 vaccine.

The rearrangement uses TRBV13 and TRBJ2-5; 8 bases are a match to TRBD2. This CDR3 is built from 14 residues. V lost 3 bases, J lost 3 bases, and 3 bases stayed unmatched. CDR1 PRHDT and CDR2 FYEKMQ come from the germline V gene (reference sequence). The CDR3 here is CASSFSGGEETQYF. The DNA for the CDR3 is TGTGCCAGCAGCTTCTCCGGGGGGGAAGAGACCCAGTACTTC.

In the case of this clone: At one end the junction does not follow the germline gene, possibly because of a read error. This CDR3 is CASSVAGELFF. The CDR3 region has the DNA TGTGCCAGTAGCGTGGCCGGGGAGCTGTTTTTT. V is TRBV9 and J is TRBJ2-2, with D maybe TRBD2 (5 bases). The CDR3 length is 11 residues. Per the germline V gene, CDR1 is SGDLS and CDR2 is YYNGEE.

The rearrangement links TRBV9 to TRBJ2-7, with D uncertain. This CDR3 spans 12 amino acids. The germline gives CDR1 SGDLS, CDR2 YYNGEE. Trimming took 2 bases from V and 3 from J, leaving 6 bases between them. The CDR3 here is CASSVDGYEQYF. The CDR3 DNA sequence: TGTGCCAGCAGCGTCGACGGCTACGAGCAGTACTTC.

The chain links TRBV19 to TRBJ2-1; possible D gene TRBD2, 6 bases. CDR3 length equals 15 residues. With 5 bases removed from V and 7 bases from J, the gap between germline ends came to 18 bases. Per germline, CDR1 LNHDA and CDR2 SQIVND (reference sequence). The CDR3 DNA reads TGTGCCAGTAGTTCTTCGAGCGGGTTCTCTAATGAGCAGTTCTTC. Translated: CASSSSSGFSNEQFF.

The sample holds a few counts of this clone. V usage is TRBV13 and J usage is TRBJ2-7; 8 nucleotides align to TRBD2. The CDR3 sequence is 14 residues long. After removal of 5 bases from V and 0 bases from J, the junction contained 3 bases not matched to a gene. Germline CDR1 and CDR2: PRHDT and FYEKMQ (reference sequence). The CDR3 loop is CASSTTSASYEQYF. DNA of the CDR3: TGTGCCAGCAGCACGACTAGCGCCTCCTACGAGCAGTACTTC.

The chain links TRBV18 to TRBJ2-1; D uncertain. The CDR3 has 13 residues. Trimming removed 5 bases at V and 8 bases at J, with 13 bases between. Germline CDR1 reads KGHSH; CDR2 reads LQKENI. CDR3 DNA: TGTGCCAGCTCAGGAGATTTAAGGGATGAGCAGTTCTTC. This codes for CASSGDLRDEQFF.

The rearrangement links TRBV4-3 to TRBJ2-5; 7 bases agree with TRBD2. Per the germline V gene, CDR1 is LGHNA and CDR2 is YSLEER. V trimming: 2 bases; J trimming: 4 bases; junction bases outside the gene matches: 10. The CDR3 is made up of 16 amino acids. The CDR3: CASSQRGAGVVETQYF. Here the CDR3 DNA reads TGCGCCAGCAGCCAAAGAGGGGCGGGAGTTGTAGAGACCCAGTACTTC.

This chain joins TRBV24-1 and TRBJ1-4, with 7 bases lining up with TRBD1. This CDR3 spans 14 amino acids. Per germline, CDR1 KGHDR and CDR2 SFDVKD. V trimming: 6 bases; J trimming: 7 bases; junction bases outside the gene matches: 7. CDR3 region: CATSHRGEGEKLFF. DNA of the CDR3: TGTGCCACCAGTCACAGGGGAGAGGGTGAAAAACTGTTTTTT.

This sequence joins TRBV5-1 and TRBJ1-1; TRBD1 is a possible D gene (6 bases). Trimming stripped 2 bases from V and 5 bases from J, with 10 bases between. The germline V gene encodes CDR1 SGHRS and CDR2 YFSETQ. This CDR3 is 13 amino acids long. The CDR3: CASSLQGNTEAFF. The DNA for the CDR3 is TGCGCCAGCAGCTTACAGGGAAATACTGAAGCTTTCTTT. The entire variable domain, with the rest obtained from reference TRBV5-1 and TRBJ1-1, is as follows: KAGVTQTPRYLIKTRGQQVTLSCSPISGHRSVSWYQQTPGQGLQFLFEYFSETQRNKGNFPGRFSGRQFSNSRSEMNVSTLELGDSALYLCASSLQGNTEAFFGQGTRLTVV.

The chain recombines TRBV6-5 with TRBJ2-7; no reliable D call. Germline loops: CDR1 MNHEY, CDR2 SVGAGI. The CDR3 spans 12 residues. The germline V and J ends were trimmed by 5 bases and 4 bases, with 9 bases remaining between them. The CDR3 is CASSTEWYEQYF. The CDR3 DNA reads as TGTGCCAGCAGTACAGAGTGGTACGAGCAGTACTTC.

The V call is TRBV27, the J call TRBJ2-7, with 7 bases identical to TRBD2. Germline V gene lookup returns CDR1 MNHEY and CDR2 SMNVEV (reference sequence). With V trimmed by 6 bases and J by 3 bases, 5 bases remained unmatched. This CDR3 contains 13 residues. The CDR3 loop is CASSPGLGYEQYF. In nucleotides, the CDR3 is TGTGCCAGCAGCCCTGGACTAGGCTACGAGCAGTACTTC.

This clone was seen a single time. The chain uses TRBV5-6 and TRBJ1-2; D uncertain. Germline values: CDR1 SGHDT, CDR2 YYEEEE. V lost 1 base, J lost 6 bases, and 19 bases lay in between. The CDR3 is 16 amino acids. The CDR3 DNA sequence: TGTGCCAGCAGCTTGATAACGATGTCTAATTGGCATGGCTACACCTTC. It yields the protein CASSLITMSNWHGYTF.

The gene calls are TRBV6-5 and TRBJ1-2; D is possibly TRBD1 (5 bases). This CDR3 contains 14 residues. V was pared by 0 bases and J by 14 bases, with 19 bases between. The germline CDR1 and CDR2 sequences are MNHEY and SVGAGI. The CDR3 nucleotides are TGTGCCAGCAGTTACTCGAGGGGCGGGCTCTTAGAGACCTTC. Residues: CASSYSRGGLLETF.

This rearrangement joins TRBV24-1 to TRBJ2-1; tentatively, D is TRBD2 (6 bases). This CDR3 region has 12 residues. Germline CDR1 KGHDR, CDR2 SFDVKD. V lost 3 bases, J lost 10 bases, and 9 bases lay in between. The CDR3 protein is CATSDRAGEQFF. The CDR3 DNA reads TGTGCCACCAGTGATCGTGCGGGGGAGCAGTTCTTC.

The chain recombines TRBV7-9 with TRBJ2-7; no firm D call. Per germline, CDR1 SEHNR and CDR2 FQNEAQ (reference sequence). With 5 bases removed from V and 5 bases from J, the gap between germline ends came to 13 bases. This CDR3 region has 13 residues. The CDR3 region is CASSHNYEDEQYF. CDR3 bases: TGTGCCAGCAGCCACAACTATGAGGACGAGCAGTACTTC.

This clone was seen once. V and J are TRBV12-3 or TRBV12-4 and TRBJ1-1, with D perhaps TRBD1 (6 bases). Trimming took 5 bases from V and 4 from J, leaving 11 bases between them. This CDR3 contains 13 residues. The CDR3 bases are TGTGCCAGCAGTGGAGACAGGTCCACTGAAGCTTTCTTT. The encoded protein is CASSGDRSTEAFF.